This T cell receptor (beta chain) was captured by sequencing in a study of radiotherapy plus CTLA-4 blockade in lung cancer. Study conclusions and caveats: In blood, tumor-derived TCR clones expanded after radiotherapy plus ipilimumab.

Focal radiation plus CTLA-4 blockade with ipilimumab was administered to patients who had chemo-refractory metastatic non-small-cell lung cancer. Produced via immunoSEQ multiplex PCR; TCRdb's table is partial and in-frame only. The data contain about 49,000 clones, roughly 85% of them seen just once; the ten biggest clones take up around a quarter. Germline V CDR1 and CDR2: SGHNT, YENEEA. Trimming stripped 1 base from V and 2 bases from J, with 6 bases between. The CDR3 covers 14 residues. Remarks on this clone: Antigen: not known.

The sequence derives from a human donor with non-small cell lung cancer whose response to radiotherapy plus ipilimumab could not be evaluated. Sequences were derived from peripheral blood, sampled from a patient treated with radiotherapy plus ipilimumab. The chain uses TRBV11-3 and TRBJ2-1; no definite D call. The CDR3 spells CASSLGLAYNEQFF. The CDR3 region has the DNA TGTGCCAGCAGCTTAGGACTTGCCTACAATGAGCAGTTCTTC.